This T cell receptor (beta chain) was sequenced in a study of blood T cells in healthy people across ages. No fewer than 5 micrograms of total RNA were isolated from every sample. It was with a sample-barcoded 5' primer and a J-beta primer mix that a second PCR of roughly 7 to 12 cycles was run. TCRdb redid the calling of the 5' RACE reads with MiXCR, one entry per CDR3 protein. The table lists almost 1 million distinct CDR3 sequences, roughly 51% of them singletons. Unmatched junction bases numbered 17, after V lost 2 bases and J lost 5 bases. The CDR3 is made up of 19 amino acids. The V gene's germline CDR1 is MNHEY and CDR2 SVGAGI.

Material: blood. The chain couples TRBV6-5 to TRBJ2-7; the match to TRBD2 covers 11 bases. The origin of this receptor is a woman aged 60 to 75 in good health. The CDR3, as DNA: TGTGCCAGCAGTTACCGTGGGGGTCTAGCGGGAGGACTGCTAAACGAGCAGTACTTC. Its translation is CASSYRGGLAGGLLNEQYF.